The T cell receptor (beta chain) described here comes from a study of beta chain features in type 1 diabetes. Broader study findings: The analysis here could not establish whether HLA type shapes TCRB rearrangement.

Every isolated RNA sample was fully reverse transcribed, so sequencing captured expressed TCRB transcripts. Method: immunoSEQ multiplex PCR; TCRdb's copy keeps in-frame clones and lacks some. The sample lists under 250,000 clones, approximately 11% occurring once. Germline V lookup: CDR1 SGHAT, CDR2 FQNNGV. V shed 0 bases and J 8 bases; nucleotides not matched to a gene: 14. This CDR3 comprises 17 residues. Concerning this clone itself: Its specificity is unknown.

Cell sorting via CD45RO/CCR7/CD25/CD127/CD95/CD27 was performed to obtain CD4+ naive, central memory, regulatory and stem cell-like memory cells. This sequence joins TRBV11-2 and TRBJ1-2; 8 nucleotides line up with TRBD1. This clonotype was obtained from a man younger than 30 in good health. The material sequenced was central memory CD4+ T cells from blood. DNA of the CDR3: TGTGCCAGCAGCTTAGATCGAGGACAGGGAGGCGTTAGAGGCTACACCTTC. It specifies CASSLDRGQGGVRGYTF.